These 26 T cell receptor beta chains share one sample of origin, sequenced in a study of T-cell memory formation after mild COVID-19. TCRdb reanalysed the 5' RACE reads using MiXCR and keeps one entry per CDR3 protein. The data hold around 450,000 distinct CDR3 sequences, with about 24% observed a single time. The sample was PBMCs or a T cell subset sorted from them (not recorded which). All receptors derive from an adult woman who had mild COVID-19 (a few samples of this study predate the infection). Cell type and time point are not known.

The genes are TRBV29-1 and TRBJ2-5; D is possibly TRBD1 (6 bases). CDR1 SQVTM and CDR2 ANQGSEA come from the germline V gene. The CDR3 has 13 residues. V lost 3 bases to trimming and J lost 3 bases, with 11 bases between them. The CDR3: CSVDLGAEETQYF. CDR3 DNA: TGCAGCGTTGACCTGGGGGCAGAAGAGACCCAGTACTTC.

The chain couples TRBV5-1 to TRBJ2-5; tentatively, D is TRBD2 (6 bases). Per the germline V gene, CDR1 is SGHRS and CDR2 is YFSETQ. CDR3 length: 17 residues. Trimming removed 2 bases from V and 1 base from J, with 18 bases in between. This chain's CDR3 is CASSFSVFSGAQETQYF. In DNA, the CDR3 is TGCGCCAGCAGCTTTAGTGTGTTTAGCGGTGCCCAAGAGACCCAGTACTTC.

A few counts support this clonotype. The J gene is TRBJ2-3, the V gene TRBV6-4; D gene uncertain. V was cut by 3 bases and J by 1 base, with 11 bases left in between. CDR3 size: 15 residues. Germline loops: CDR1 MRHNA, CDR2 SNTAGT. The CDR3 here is CASSEGTSGTDTQYF. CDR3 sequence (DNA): TGTGCCAGCAGTGAGGGAACATCGGGCACAGATACGCAGTATTTT.

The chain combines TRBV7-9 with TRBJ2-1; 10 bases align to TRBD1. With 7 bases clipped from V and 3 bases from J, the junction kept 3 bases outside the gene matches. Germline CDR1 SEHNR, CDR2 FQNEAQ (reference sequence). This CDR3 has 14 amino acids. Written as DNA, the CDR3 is TGTGCCAGCACGGGACAGGGGCTCTACAATGAGCAGTTCTTC. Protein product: CASTGQGLYNEQFF.

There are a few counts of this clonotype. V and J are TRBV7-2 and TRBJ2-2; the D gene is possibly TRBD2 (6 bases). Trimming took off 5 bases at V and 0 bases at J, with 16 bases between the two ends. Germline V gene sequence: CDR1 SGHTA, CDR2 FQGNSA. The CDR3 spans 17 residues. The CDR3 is CASSQMGLGTNTGELFF. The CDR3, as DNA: TGTGCCAGCAGCCAGATGGGACTGGGAACGAACACCGGGGAGCTGTTTTTT. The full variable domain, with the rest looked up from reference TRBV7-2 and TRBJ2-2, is GAGVSQSPSNKVTEKGKDVELRCDPISGHTALYWYRQSLGQGLEFLIYFQGNSAPDKSGLPSDRFSAERTGGSVSTLTIQRTQQEDSAVYLCASSQMGLGTNTGELFFGEGSRLTVL.

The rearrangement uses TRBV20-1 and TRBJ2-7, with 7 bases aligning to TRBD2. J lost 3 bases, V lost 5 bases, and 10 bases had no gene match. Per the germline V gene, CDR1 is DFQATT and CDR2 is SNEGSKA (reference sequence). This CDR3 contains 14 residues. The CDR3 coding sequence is TGCAGTGCTCCTTCGGGGGGAGGGCTCTACGAGCAGTACTTC. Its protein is CSAPSGGGLYEQYF.

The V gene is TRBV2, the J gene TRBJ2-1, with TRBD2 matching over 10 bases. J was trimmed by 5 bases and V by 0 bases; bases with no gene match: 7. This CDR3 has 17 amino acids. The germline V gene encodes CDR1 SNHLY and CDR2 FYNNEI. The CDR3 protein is CASSEAFLAGDHNEQFF. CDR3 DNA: TGTGCCAGCAGTGAAGCCTTTCTAGCGGGGGACCACAATGAGCAGTTCTTC.

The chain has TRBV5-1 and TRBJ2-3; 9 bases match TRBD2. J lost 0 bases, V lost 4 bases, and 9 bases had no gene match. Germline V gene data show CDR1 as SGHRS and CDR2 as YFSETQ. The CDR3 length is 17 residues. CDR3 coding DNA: TGCGCCAGCAGCCCGACTAGCGGAGGGTATAGCACAGATACGCAGTATTTT. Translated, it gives CASSPTSGGYSTDTQYF.

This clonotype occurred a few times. The CDR3 coding sequence is TGTGCCAGCCTCAAACGGGAGACCCAGTACTTC. It is translated as CASLKRETQYF. The genes are TRBV6-1 and TRBJ2-5; no reliable D call. Germline V gene lookup returns CDR1 MNHNS and CDR2 SASEGT. The CDR3 has 11 residues. V was trimmed by 8 bases and J by 5 bases, leaving 9 bases between them.

The DNA of the CDR3 is TGTGCCAGCAGTAGAACAGGGACCAGAGAAAAACTGTTTTTT. Translation: CASSRTGTREKLFF. The rearrangement joins TRBV27 to TRBJ1-4, with a tentative D call TRBD1 (6 bases). Trimming took 5 bases from V and 8 from J, leaving 15 bases between them. CDR1 and CDR2 (germline): MNHEY, SMNVEV (reference sequence). The CDR3 runs 14 residues. Full variable domain (outside the CDR3, taken from reference TRBV27 and TRBJ1-4): EAQVTQNPRYLITVTGKKLTVTCSQNMNHEYMSWYRQDPGLGLRQIYYSMNVEVTDKGDVPEGYKVSRKEKRNFPLILESPSPNQTSLYFCASSRTGTREKLFFGSGTQLSVL.

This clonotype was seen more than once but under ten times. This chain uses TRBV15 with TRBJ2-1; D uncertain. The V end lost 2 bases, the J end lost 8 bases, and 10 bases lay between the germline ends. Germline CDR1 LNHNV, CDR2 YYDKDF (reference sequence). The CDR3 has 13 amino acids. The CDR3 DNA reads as TGTGCCACCAGCAGACCCTCCGAACATGAGCAGTTCTTC. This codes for CATSRPSEHEQFF.

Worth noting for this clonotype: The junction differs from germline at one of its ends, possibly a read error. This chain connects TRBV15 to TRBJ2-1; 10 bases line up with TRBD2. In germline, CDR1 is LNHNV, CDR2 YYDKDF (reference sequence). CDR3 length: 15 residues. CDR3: CDTSSVAGLANEQFF. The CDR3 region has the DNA TGTGACACCAGCAGTGTGGCGGGACTAGCGAATGAGCAGTTCTTC.

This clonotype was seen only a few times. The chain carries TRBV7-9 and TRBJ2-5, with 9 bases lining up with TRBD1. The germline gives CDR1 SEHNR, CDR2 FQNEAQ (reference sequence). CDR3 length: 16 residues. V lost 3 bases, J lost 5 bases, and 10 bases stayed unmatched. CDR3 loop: CASSFSGTGLSETQYF. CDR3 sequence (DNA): TGTGCCAGCAGCTTCTCCGGGACAGGGCTTTCGGAGACCCAGTACTTC.

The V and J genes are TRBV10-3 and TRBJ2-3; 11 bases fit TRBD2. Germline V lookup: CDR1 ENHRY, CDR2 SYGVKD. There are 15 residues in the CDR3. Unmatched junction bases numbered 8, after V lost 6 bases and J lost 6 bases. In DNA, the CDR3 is TGTGCCATCAGCCTGACTAGCGGGGACAGGGATACGCAGTATTTT. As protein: CAISLTSGDRDTQYF.

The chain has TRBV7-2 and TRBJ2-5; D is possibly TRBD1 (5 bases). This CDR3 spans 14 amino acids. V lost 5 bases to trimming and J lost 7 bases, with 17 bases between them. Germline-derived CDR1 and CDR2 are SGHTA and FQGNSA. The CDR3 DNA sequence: TGTGCCAGCAGCCCGAGCCGCAGGGAAGCGACCCAGTACTTC. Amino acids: CASSPSRREATQYF.

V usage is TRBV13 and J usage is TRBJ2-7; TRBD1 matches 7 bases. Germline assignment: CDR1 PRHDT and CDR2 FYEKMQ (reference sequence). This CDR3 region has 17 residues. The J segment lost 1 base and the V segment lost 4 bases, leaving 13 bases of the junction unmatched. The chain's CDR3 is CASSSLPDRAGSYEQYF. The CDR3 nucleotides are TGTGCCAGCAGCTCCCTCCCTGACAGGGCCGGTTCCTACGAGCAGTACTTC.

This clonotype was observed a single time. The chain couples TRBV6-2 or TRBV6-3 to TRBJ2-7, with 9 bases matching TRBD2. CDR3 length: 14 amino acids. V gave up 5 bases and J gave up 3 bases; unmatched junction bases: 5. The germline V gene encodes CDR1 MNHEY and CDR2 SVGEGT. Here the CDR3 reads CASSPRGGNYEQYF. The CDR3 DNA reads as TGTGCCAGCAGTCCGCGGGGGGGAAACTACGAGCAGTACTTC.

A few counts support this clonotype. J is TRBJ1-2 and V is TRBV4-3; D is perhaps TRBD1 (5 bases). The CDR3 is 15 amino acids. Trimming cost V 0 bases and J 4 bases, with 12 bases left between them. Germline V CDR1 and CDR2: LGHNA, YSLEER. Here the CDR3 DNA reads TGCGCCAGCAGCCAAGATATCAAGGGGAGCTATGGCTACACCTTC. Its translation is CASSQDIKGSYGYTF.

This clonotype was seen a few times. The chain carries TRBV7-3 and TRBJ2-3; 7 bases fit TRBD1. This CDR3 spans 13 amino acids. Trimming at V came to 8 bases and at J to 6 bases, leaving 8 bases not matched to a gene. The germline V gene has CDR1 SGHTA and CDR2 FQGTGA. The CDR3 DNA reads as TGTGCCAGCGGTGAGGGGGCGAGGGATACGCAGTATTTT. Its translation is CASGEGARDTQYF.

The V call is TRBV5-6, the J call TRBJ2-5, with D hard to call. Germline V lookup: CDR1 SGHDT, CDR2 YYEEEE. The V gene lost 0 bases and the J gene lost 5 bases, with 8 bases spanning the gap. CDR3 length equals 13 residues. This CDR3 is CASSLGRYETQYF. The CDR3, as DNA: TGTGCCAGCAGCTTGGGTAGATATGAGACCCAGTACTTC.

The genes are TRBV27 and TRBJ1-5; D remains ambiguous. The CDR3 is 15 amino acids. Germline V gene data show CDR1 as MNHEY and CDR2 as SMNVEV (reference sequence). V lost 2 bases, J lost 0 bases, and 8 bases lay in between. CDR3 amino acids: CASSLTHLSNQPQHF. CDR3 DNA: TGTGCCAGCAGTTTAACCCACCTTAGCAATCAGCCCCAGCATTTT.

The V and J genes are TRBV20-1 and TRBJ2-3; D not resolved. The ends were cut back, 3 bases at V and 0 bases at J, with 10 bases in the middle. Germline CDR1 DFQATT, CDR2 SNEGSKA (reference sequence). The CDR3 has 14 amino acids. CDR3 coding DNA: TGCAGTGCTAGGGTCTCCACAAGCACAGATACGCAGTATTTT. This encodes CSARVSTSTDTQYF.

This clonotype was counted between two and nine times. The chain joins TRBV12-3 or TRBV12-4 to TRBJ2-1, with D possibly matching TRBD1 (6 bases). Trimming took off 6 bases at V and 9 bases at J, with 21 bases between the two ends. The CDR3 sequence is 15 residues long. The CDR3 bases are TGTGCCAGCAGCCCTACAAGGGGGTCGTCATCTGAGCAGTTCTTC. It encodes CASSPTRGSSSEQFF.

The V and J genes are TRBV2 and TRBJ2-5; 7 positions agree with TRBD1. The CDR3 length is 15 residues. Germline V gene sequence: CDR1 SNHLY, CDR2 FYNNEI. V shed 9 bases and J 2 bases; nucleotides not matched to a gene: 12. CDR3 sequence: CASRFPGQNQETQYF. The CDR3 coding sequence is TGTGCCAGTCGTTTTCCGGGACAGAATCAAGAGACCCAGTACTTC.

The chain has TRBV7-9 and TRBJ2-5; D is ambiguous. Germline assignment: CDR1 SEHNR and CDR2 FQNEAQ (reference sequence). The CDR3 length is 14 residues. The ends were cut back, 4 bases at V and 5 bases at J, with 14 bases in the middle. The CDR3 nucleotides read TGTGCCAGCAGCTCCGACTTAGTCCGGGAGACCCAGTACTTC. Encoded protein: CASSSDLVRETQYF.

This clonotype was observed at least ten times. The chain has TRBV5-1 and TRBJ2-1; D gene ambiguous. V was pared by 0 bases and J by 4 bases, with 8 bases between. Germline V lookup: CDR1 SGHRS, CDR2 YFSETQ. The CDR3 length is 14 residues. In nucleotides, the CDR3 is TGCGCCAGCAGCTTGGTTTCCGGTTACAATGAGCAGTTCTTC. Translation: CASSLVSGYNEQFF. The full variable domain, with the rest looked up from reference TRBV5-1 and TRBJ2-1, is KAGVTQTPRYLIKTRGQQVTLSCSPISGHRSVSWYQQTPGQGLQFLFEYFSETQRNKGNFPGRFSGRQFSNSRSEMNVSTLELGDSALYLCASSLVSGYNEQFFGPGTRLTVL.